What follows are 23 T cell receptor beta chains derived from one specimen sequenced in a study of blood T cells in healthy people across ages. With a J-beta primer mix and a sample-barcoded 5' primer, a second PCR ran roughly 6 to 11 cycles. From the 5' RACE reads, TCRdb called clonotypes with MiXCR, one entry per CDR3 protein. Among 1.5 million to 2 million distinct CDR3 sequences listed, 30% to 40% were seen once. Specimen: blood. These receptors all come from a human donor in good health.

This clonotype was picked up many times. The CDR3 DNA sequence: TGTGCCAGCAGCTTAGCGCCTGGGGGTGCCTACGAGCAGTACTTC. Amino acids: CASSLAPGGAYEQYF. The chain carries TRBV7-2 and TRBJ2-7, with D perhaps matching TRBD1 or TRBD2 (5 bases each). V lost 0 bases and J lost 2, with 11 bases in between. The CDR3 loop spans 15 amino acids. Germline V CDR1 and CDR2: SGHTA, FQGNSA.

On this clonotype itself: Sequence at one end of the junction differs from germline and may be a read error. The chain combines TRBV7-6 with TRBJ2-3; 9 positions match TRBD2. The length of the CDR3 is 15 residues. Germline CDR1 SGHVS, CDR2 FNYEAQ. In DNA, the CDR3 is TGTGCCAGCACCGTAGCGGGGGCTAGCACAGACACGCAGTATTTT. Its protein is CASTVAGASTDTQYF.

The CDR3 nucleotides are TGCAGTGCTAAGGGACTCAGCTCCTACGAGCAGTACTTC. This translates into CSAKGLSSYEQYF. The rearrangement uses TRBV20-1 and TRBJ2-7; weak D call: TRBD2 (6 bases). V lost 4 bases and J lost 0, with 10 bases in between. The CDR3 has 13 amino acids. Germline CDR1 and CDR2: DFQATT and SNEGSKA (reference sequence).

This clonotype was counted between two and nine times. V and J are TRBV6-2 or TRBV6-3 and TRBJ2-3; 9 nucleotides align to TRBD2. With 4 bases clipped from V and 6 bases from J, the junction kept 11 bases outside the gene matches. The CDR3 covers 16 residues. Germline loops: CDR1 MNHEY, CDR2 SVGEGT. The CDR3 spells CASSFSGTSNSDTQYF. Here the CDR3 DNA reads TGTGCCAGCAGTTTCTCCGGGACTAGCAACTCCGATACGCAGTATTTT.

The chain is built from TRBV7-2 and TRBJ2-1; no clear D gene. The germline V gene has CDR1 SGHTA and CDR2 FQGNSA. Trimming took off 4 bases at V and 10 bases at J, with 17 bases between the two ends. The CDR3 is 14 amino acids. The CDR3 DNA reads as TGTGCCAGCAGCTACTCTAGGGTGGTAGGGGAGCAGTTCTTC. It translates to CASSYSRVVGEQFF.

The J gene is TRBJ2-4, the V gene TRBV20-1, with 9 bases lining up with TRBD1. After removal of 0 bases from V and 8 bases from J, the junction contained 11 bases not matched to a gene. The CDR3 has 16 residues. In germline, CDR1 is DFQATT, CDR2 SNEGSKA (reference sequence). CDR3 sequence: CSAREIMRTGVDIQYF. The DNA of the CDR3 is TGCAGTGCTAGAGAAATAATGCGGACAGGGGTAGACATTCAGTACTTC.

The chain couples TRBV20-1 to TRBJ1-1; 7 bases line up with TRBD1. Germline V lookup: CDR1 DFQATT, CDR2 SNEGSKA (reference sequence). The CDR3 has 13 residues. In DNA form, the CDR3 reads TGCCACCCTAAACAGGGGTCGAACACTGAAGCTTTCTTT. This sequence encodes CHPKQGSNTEAFF.

There are a few counts of this clonotype. The CDR3 reads CSTQGTNQETQYF. DNA of the CDR3: TGCAGCACTCAGGGGACCAATCAAGAGACCCAGTACTTC. The chain has TRBV29-1 and TRBJ2-5; the D gene is possibly TRBD1 (6 bases). The ends were cut back, 8 bases at V and 2 bases at J, with 15 bases in the middle. The CDR3 sequence is 13 residues long. Germline lookup yields CDR1 SQVTM and CDR2 ANQGSEA.

The chain uses TRBV28 and TRBJ2-5; the D gene is possibly TRBD2 (5 bases). Trimming removed 2 bases from V and 7 bases from J, with 14 bases in between. Germline V gives CDR1 MDHEN, CDR2 SYDVKM. This CDR3 has 14 residues. CDR3 protein: CASSLTSDRGTQYF. In nucleotides, the CDR3 is TGTGCCAGCAGTTTAACCTCCGATCGGGGGACCCAGTACTTC.

This chain links TRBV14 with TRBJ2-7; D is ambiguous. Germline CDR1 reads SGHDN; CDR2 reads FVKESK. Trimming removed 0 bases at V and 11 bases at J, with 11 bases between. The CDR3 is made up of 12 amino acids. The CDR3 is CASSQDRVTEYF. The CDR3 bases are TGTGCCAGCAGCCAAGATAGGGTGACTGAGTACTTC.

This clonotype was observed a few times. The genes are TRBV11-2 and TRBJ2-7; D not certain. The CDR3 is made up of 17 amino acids. V dropped 4 bases and J dropped 1 base, with 20 bases sitting between them. Germline values: CDR1 SGHAT, CDR2 FQNNGV. The DNA for the CDR3 is TGTGCCAGCAGCTCGGGTTACGTCGATGGGCCTTCCTACGAGCAGTACTTC. It translates to CASSSGYVDGPSYEQYF.

The rearrangement joins TRBV28 to TRBJ2-4; TRBD1 matches 9 bases. The DNA end favors TRBJ2-7, so the J call may be wrong. This CDR3 is built from 16 residues. CDR1 and CDR2 from the germline V gene are MDHEN and SYDVKM. CDR3 nucleotides: TGTGCCAGCAGAGGGTTGGGACAGGGAATGATCAACGAGCAGTACTTC. Encoded protein: CASRGLGQGMINEQYF.

The chain joins TRBV5-1 to TRBJ2-2, with unresolved D. There are 14 residues in the CDR3. Germline values: CDR1 SGHRS, CDR2 YFSETQ. V was trimmed by 4 bases and J by 4 bases, leaving 11 bases between them. This CDR3 is CASSPQTGTGELFF. DNA of the CDR3: TGCGCCAGCAGCCCCCAAACGGGCACCGGGGAGCTGTTTTTT. Full variable domain (outside the CDR3, taken from reference TRBV5-1 and TRBJ2-2): KAGVTQTPRYLIKTRGQQVTLSCSPISGHRSVSWYQQTPGQGLQFLFEYFSETQRNKGNFPGRFSGRQFSNSRSEMNVSTLELGDSALYLCASSPQTGTGELFFGEGSRLTVL.

The table lists this clonotype with a few counts. The genes are TRBV6-5 and TRBJ2-4; D is unresolved. CDR3 length: 13 residues. Germline CDR1 reads MNHEY; CDR2 reads SVGAGI. The ends were cut back, 6 bases at V and 15 bases at J, with 21 bases in the middle. The CDR3 coding sequence is TGTGCCAGCAGCCCATCGGACCCCAAGGGCTGGTACTTC. It is translated as CASSPSDPKGWYF.

This sequence joins TRBV4-1 and TRBJ1-2; 12 bases are a match to TRBD1. Germline trimming cut 0 bases from V and 4 bases from J; bases unmatched to any gene: 6. The CDR3 has 17 amino acids. Germline V gives CDR1 MGHRA, CDR2 YSYEKL. The CDR3 is CASSQDWGTGGSYGYTF. The CDR3 nucleotides are TGCGCCAGCAGCCAAGATTGGGGGACAGGGGGCTCCTATGGCTACACCTTC.

The chain carries TRBV15 and TRBJ2-3; no firm D call. This CDR3 spans 15 amino acids. V was pared by 0 bases and J by 5 bases, with 12 bases between. Germline V gene sequence: CDR1 LNHNV, CDR2 YYDKDF (reference sequence). The CDR3 coding sequence is TGTGCCACCAGCAGAGATCGACCCCAAGGAGATACGCAGTATTTT. It translates to CATSRDRPQGDTQYF. The full variable domain, its missing parts supplied by reference TRBV15 and TRBJ2-3, is DAMVIQNPRYQVTQFGKPVTLSCSQTLNHNVMYWYQQKSSQAPKLLFHYYDKDFNNEADTPDNFQSRRPNTSFCFLDIRSPGLGDTAMYLCATSRDRPQGDTQYFGPGTRLTVL.

V usage is TRBV6-2 or TRBV6-3 and J usage is TRBJ2-7; D gene uncertain. The CDR3 is 12 amino acids. The V and J ends lost 2 bases and 9 bases respectively, with 11 bases between them. The germline CDR1 and CDR2 sequences are MNHEY and SVGEGT. The CDR3 DNA follows: TGTGCCAGCAGTTACCCAACCCTCGGGCAGTACTTC. Encoded protein: CASSYPTLGQYF.

This clonotype was picked up a small number of times. The chain combines TRBV3-1 with TRBJ1-4, with D possibly TRBD1 on 5 matching bases. The CDR3 has 15 amino acids. Germline V gives CDR1 LGHDT, CDR2 YNNKEL (reference sequence). V dropped 4 bases and J dropped 3 bases, with 12 bases sitting between them. CDR3 in DNA: TGTGCCAGCAGCCTGTCCCGGGGGGCTAATGAAAAACTGTTTTTT. Protein product: CASSLSRGANEKLFF.

J is TRBJ1-5 and V is TRBV12-3 or TRBV12-4; D remains unclear. The CDR3 contains 16 residues. The V end lost 2 bases, the J end lost 1 base, and 12 bases lay between the germline ends. CDR3 region: CASSLLGRQSNQPQHF. CDR3 DNA: TGTGCCAGCAGTTTACTTGGCCGACAAAGCAATCAGCCCCAGCATTTT.

The chain is built from TRBV6-1 and TRBJ1-2; 9 bases map to TRBD1. The junction had 6 bases not matched to a gene; V was cut back by 4 bases and J by 6 bases. This CDR3 is built from 14 residues. The germline gives CDR1 MNHNS, CDR2 SASEGT. CDR3 coding DNA: TGTGCCAGCAGTGGTGACAGGGGGTACGATGGCTACACCTTC. This sequence encodes CASSGDRGYDGYTF.

This clonotype came up a few times. The J gene is TRBJ1-2, the V gene TRBV4-3, with D tentatively TRBD1 (5 bases). CDR1 and CDR2 (germline): LGHNA, YSLEER. V dropped 1 base and J dropped 6 bases, with 18 bases sitting between them. The length of the CDR3 is 16 residues. This CDR3 reads CASSQAWVGGTNGYTF. CDR3 coding DNA: TGCGCCAGCAGCCAAGCCTGGGTCGGGGGAACAAATGGCTACACCTTC.

This sequence joins TRBV21-1 and TRBJ2-7; TRBD2, the table's D call, lacks a check against the DNA. TRBV21-1 is marked as a pseudogene. CDR3 size: 15 residues. The CDR3 coding sequence is TGTGCCAGCAATTCGAATAAAGGCGGGAACTACGAGCAGTACTTC. Amino acid sequence: CASNSNKGGNYEQYF.

This rearrangement joins TRBV15 to TRBJ2-1, with TRBD2 matching over 12 bases. Germline V gene sequence: CDR1 LNHNV, CDR2 YYDKDF (reference sequence). The ends lost 3 bases at V and 3 bases at J; junction bases unmatched: 3. This CDR3 is 16 amino acids long. CDR3 region: CATSSRTSGVYNEQFF. As DNA, the CDR3 is TGTGCCACCAGCAGCAGGACTAGCGGGGTCTACAATGAGCAGTTCTTC. Variable domain in full (rest from reference TRBV15 and TRBJ2-1): DAMVIQNPRYQVTQFGKPVTLSCSQTLNHNVMYWYQQKSSQAPKLLFHYYDKDFNNEADTPDNFQSRRPNTSFCFLDIRSPGLGDTAMYLCATSSRTSGVYNEQFFGPGTRLTVL.